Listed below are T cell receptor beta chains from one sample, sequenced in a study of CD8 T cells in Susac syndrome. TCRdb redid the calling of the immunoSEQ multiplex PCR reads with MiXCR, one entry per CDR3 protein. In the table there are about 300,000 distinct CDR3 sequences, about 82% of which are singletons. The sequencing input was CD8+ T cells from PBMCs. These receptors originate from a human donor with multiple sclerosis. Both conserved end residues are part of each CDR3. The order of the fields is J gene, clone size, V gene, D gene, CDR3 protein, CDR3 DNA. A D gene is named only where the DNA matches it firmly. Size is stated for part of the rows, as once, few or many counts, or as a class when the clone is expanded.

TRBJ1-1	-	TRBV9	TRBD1	CASSPSSLDQGDTEAFF	TGTGCCAGCAGCCCATCCTCCCTCGATCAGGGGGACACTGAAGCTTTCTTT
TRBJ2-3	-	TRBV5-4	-	CASSRFAGTTDTQYF	TGTGCCAGCAGCCGGTTCGCGGGGACCACAGATACGCAGTATTTT
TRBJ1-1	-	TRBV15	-	CATSPWVGVDTEAFF	TGTGCCACCAGCCCCTGGGTGGGGGTGGACACTGAAGCTTTCTTT
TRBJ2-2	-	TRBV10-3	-	CAIMAELNTGELFF	TGTGCCATCATGGCGGAGCTGAACACCGGGGAGCTGTTTTTT
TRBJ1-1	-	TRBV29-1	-	CSVGNTEAFF	TGCAGCGTCGGGAACACTGAAGCTTTCTTT
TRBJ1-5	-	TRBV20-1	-	CSARTTPGPGNQPQHF	TGCAGTGCTAGGACCACGCCGGGCCCAGGCAATCAGCCCCAGCATTTT
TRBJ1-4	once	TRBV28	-	CASSLWDLGTGSEKLFF	TGTGCCAGCAGTTTATGGGACCTCGGGACCGGGAGTGAAAAACTGTTTTTT
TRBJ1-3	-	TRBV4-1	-	CASSQTIPGTGNTIYF	TGCGCCAGCAGCCAAACCATTCCCGGGACTGGAAACACCATATATTTT
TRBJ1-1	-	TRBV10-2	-	CASSDGQQNTEAFF	TGCGCCAGCAGTGATGGACAGCAGAACACTGAAGCTTTCTTT
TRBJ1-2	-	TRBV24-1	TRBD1	CATSRFGGQGFDGYTF	TGTGCCACCAGCCGATTCGGGGGACAGGGATTCGATGGCTACACCTTC
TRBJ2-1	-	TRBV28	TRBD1	CASSPTGNLYNEQFF	TGTGCCAGCAGTCCGACAGGGAACCTCTACAATGAGCAGTTCTTC
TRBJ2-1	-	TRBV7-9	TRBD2	CASSPEFSAGSSYNEQFF	TGTGCCAGCAGCCCGGAATTTTCAGCGGGAAGCTCCTACAATGAGCAGTTCTTC
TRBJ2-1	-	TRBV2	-	CASSDSPFEQFF	TGTGCCAGCAGCGACAGTCCGTTTGAGCAGTTCTTC
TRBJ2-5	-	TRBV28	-	CASSTDRSPLF	TGTGCCAGCAGTACCGACAGATCCCCGCTCTTC
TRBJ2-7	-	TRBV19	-	CASSPGPHYEQYF	TGTGCCAGTAGTCCCGGACCGCACTACGAGCAGTACTTC
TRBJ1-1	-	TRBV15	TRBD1	CATSRGRGLGTEAFF	TGTGCCACCAGCAGAGGCAGGGGGCTGGGGACTGAAGCTTTCTTT
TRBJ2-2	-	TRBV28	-	CASSLGLVAGELFF	TGTGCCAGCAGTTTAGGACTCGTAGCCGGGGAGCTGTTTTTT
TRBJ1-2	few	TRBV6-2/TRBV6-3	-	CASSSYPGRTGPNYGYTF	TGTGCCAGCAGTTCCTATCCCGGTCGGACGGGACCGAACTATGGCTACACCTTC
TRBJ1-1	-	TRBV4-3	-	CASRDSRNTEAFF	TGCGCCAGCAGGGACAGCAGGAACACTGAAGCTTTCTTT
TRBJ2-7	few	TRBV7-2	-	CASSLGTLASYEQYF	TGTGCCAGCAGCTTAGGCACCCTGGCCTCCTACGAGCAGTACTTC
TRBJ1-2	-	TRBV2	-	CASTPTASSHYGYTF	TGTGCCAGCACCCCTACTGCATCGTCGCACTATGGCTACACCTTC
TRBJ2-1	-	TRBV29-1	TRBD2	CSVQLAGGPRYEQFF	TGCAGCGTTCAACTAGCGGGAGGGCCAAGATATGAGCAGTTCTTC
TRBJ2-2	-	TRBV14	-	CASSHPPDTGNTGELFF	TGTGCCAGCAGCCACCCCCCGGACACGGGGAACACCGGGGAGCTGTTTTTT
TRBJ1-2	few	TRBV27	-	CASSFGEGYGYTF	TGTGCCAGCAGTTTCGGGGAGGGCTATGGCTACACCTTC
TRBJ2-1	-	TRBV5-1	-	CASSASGFYNEQFF	TGCGCCAGCAGCGCGAGCGGGTTTTACAATGAGCAGTTCTTC
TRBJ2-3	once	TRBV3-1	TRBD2	CASSQSRTSGRRDTQYF	TGTGCCAGCAGCCAATCCCGGACTAGCGGGAGAAGAGATACGCAGTATTTT
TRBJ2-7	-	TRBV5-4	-	CASSWSGKIYEQYF	TGTGCCAGCAGCTGGAGCGGAAAGATCTACGAGCAGTACTTC
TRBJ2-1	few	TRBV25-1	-	CASSDNVIGSYNEQFF	TGTGCCAGCAGTGATAACGTTATAGGGTCCTACAATGAGCAGTTCTTC
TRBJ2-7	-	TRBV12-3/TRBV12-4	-	CASSLWDTYEQYF	TGTGCCAGCAGTTTATGGGATACCTACGAGCAGTACTTC
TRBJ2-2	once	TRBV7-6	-	CASSSAGPGTGELFF	TGTGCCAGCAGCTCGGCGGGTCCAGGGACCGGGGAGCTGTTTTTT
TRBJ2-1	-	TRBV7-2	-	CASRSGTPLNEQFF	TGTGCCAGCCGCTCCGGGACTCCCCTCAATGAGCAGTTCTTC
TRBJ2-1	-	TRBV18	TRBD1	CASSPPGDRPNEQFF	TGTGCCAGCTCACCGCCCGGGGACAGACCCAATGAGCAGTTCTTC